The sequence of this TCR beta chain was determined in a study of long-term antiretroviral therapy in people with HIV. There was at least one pre-ART PBMC sample for each donor, plus at least two post-ART PBMC samples. In the United States, treatment was given to all participants with HIV. CDR1 WSHSY and CDR2 SAAADI come from the germline V gene. This CDR3 is 14 amino acids long. J was trimmed by 3 bases and V by 5 bases; bases with no gene match: 5. Survey-level immunoSEQ v3.0 assays were run. Data came from immunoSEQ multiplex PCR; TCRdb stores just in-frame clones and leaves some out. Of tens of thousands of clones listed, approximately 84% are singletons.

The chain couples TRBV10-2 to TRBJ2-5, with 8 bases lining up with TRBD2. The clonotype originates from a woman under 40 with HIV. Sequencing was performed on unsorted PBMCs, taken just over 2.7 years before starting antiretroviral therapy. This chain's CDR3 is CASSWAGGKETQYF. The CDR3 nucleotides read TGCGCCAGCAGTTGGGCGGGGGGAAAAGAGACCCAGTACTTC.